This TCR beta chain was sequenced during a study of blood T cells in healthy people across ages. For the second PCR, which ran for about 6 to 11 cycles, a sample-barcoded 5' primer and a J-beta primer mix were used. TCRdb re-derived calls from the 5' RACE reads in MiXCR, one entry per CDR3 protein. The data show some 760,000 distinct CDR3 sequences, 20% to 30% seen once. Looked up from germline, CDR1 is MGHRA and CDR2 is YSYEKL. The CDR3 has 18 residues. With 1 base clipped from V and 5 bases from J, the junction kept 17 bases outside the gene matches. These records were also assigned to another study, of T cells of mothers and their children. That paper notes: With the M1S primer of the second PCR, sample barcodes and 2-4 random nucleotides were added.

Specimen: blood. This clonotype was sampled from a boy aged 5-17 years in good health. The chain recombines TRBV4-1 with TRBJ2-7; 7 nucleotides match TRBD2. The CDR3: CASSQALGGSGTSHEQYF. The CDR3 region has the DNA TGCGCCAGCAGCCAAGCCTTAGGTGGGAGCGGGACTTCCCACGAGCAGTACTTC.